This entry concerns a single T cell receptor (beta chain). Its antigen is as yet unknown. From germline, CDR1 is LNHNV and CDR2 YYDKDF (reference sequence). V lost 4 bases to trimming and J lost 5 bases; unmatched junction nucleotides: 13. The CDR3 is 17 residues long. Assay: immunoSEQ multiplex PCR; the TCRdb copy retains only in-frame clones and omits some. The sample yields approximately 45,000 clones, about 81% seen once. The sample belongs to a study of STAT3 mutations in large granular lymphocyte leukemia. Whole-study context: Immunosuppressive therapy was given to more than half of T-LGLL patients. Study-wide results and caveats: Persisting codominant clonotypes may have hidden a small pathogenic clone. In T-cell large granular lymphocyte leukemia, about half of patients showed multiple immunodominant subclonotypes. Treatment regimens differed across patients between samplings.

J is TRBJ2-3 and V is TRBV15, with 9 bases matching TRBD2. This clonotype was sampled from a human donor with T large granular lymphocyte leukemia. Some clones in this sample may be carry-over from other donors' samples. Material: PBMCs. This CDR3 is CATSKKIAGGTVDTQYF. For the CDR3, the DNA is TGTGCCACCAGCAAAAAAATTGCGGGGGGGACGGTAGATACGCAGTATTTT.